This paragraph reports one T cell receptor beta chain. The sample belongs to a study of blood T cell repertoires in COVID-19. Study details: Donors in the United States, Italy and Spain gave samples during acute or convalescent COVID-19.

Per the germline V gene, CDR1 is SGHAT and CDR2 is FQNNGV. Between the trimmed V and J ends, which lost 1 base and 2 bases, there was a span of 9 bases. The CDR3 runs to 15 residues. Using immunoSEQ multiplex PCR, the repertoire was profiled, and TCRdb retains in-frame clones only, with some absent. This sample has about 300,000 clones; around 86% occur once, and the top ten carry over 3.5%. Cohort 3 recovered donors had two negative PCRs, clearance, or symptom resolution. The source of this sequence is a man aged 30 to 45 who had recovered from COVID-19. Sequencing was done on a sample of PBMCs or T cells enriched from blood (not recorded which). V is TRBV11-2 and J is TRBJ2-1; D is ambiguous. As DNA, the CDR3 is TGTGCCAGCAGCTTAGGTAGTCCCCCCTACAATGAGCAGTTCTTC. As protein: CASSLGSPPYNEQFF.